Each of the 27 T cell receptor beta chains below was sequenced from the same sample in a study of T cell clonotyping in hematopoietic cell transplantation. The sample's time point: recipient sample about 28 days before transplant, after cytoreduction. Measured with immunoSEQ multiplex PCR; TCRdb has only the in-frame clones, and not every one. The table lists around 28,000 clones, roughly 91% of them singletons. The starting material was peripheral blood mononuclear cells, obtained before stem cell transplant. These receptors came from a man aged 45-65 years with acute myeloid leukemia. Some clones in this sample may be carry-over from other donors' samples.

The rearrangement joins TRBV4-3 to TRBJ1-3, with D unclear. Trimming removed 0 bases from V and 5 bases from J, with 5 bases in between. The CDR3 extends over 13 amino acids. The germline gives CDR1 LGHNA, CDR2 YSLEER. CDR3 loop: CASSQDRRNTIYF. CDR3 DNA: TGCGCCAGCAGCCAAGATCGGAGAAACACCATATATTTT.

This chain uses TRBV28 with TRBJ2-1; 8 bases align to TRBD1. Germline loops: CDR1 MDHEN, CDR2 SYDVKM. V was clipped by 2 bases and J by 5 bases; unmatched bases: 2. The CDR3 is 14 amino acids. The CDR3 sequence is CASSLGDRNNEQFF. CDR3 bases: TGTGCCAGCAGTTTAGGGGACAGGAACAATGAGCAGTTCTTC.

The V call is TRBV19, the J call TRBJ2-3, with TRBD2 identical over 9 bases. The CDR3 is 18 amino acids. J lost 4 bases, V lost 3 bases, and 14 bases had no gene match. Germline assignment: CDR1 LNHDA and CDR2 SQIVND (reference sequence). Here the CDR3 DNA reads TGTGCCAGTAGTATGGCCGCTTCGGCGGGAGGGCCCCCAGATACGCAGTATTTT. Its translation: CASSMAASAGGPPDTQYF. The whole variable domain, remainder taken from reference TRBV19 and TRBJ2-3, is DGGITQSPKYLFRKEGQNVTLSCEQNLNHDAMYWYRQDPGQGLRLIYYSQIVNDFQKGDIAEGYSVSREKKESFPLTVTSAQKNPTAFYLCASSMAASAGGPPDTQYFGPGTRLTVL.

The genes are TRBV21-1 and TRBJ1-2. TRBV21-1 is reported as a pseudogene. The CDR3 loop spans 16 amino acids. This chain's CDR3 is CASSKEGRGNGYGYTF. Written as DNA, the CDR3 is TGTGCCAGCAGCAAAGAAGGGAGGGGGAACGGCTATGGCTACACCTTC.

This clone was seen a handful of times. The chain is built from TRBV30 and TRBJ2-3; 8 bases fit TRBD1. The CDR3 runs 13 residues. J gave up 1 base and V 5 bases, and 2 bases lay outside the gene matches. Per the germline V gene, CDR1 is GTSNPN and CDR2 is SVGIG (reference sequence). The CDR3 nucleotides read TGTGCCTGGCAGACAGGGGGCACAGATACGCAGTATTTT. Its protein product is CAWQTGGTDTQYF.

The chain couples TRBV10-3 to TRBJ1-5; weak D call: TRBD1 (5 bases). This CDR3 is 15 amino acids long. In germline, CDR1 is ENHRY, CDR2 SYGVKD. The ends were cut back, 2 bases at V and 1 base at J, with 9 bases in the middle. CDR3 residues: CAISEGRDSNQPQHF. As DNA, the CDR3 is TGTGCCATCAGTGAGGGGAGGGACAGCAATCAGCCCCAGCATTTT.

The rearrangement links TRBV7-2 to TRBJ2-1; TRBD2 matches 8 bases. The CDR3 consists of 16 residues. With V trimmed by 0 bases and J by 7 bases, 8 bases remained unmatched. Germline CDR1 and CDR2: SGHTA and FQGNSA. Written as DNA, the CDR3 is TGTGCCAGCAGCTTAGCGGGGTCGGGAGGGGTAAATGAGCAGTTCTTC. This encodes CASSLAGSGGVNEQFF.

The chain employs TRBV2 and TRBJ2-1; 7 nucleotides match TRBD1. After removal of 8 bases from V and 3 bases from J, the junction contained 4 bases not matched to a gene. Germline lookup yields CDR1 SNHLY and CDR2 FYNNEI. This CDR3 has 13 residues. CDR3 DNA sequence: TGTGCCAGCCACCGGGACAGCTACAATGAGCAGTTCTTC. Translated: CASHRDSYNEQFF.

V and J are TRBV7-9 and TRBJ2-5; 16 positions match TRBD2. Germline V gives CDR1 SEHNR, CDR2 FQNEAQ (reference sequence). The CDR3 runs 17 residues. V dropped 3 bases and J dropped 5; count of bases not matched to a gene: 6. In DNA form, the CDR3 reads TGTGCCAGCAGCTTGGGACTAGCGGGAGGGTCTCTGGAGACCCAGTACTTC. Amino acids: CASSLGLAGGSLETQYF. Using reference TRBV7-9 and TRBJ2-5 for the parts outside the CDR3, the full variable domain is DTGVSQNPRHKITKRGQNVTFRCDPISEHNRLYWYRQTLGQGPEFLTYFQNEAQLEKSRLLSDRFSAERPKGSFSTLEIQRTEQGDSAMYLCASSLGLAGGSLETQYFGPGTRLLVL.

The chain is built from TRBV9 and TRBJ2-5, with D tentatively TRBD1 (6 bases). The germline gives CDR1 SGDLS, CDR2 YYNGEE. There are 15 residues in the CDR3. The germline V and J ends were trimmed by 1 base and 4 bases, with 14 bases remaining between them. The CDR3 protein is CASSVRPGQLETQYF. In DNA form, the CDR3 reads TGTGCCAGCAGCGTACGGCCCGGACAGCTAGAGACCCAGTACTTC.

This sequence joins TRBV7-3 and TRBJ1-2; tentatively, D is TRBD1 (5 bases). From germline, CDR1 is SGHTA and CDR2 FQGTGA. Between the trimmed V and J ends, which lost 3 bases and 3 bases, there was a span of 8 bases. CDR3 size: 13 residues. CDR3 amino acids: CASSLGGDYGYTF. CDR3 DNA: TGTGCCAGCAGCTTGGGGGGAGACTATGGCTACACCTTC.

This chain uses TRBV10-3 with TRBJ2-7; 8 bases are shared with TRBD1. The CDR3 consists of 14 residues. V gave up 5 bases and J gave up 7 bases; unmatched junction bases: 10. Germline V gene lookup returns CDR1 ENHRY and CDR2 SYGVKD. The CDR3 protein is CAISPGGPAREQYF. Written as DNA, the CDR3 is TGTGCCATCAGTCCAGGGGGCCCGGCGCGGGAGCAGTACTTC.

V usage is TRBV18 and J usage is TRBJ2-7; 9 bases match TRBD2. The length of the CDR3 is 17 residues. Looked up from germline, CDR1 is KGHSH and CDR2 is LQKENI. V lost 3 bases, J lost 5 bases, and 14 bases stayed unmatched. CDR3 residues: CASSPGPSGLAGNEQYF. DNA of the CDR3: TGTGCCAGCTCACCCGGTCCGTCCGGGCTAGCGGGAAACGAGCAGTACTTC.

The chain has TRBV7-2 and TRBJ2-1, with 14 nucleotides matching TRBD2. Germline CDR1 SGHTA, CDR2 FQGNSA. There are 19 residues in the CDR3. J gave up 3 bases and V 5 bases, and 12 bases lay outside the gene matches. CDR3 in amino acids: CASSPGPPGLAGVYNEQFF. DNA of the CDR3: TGTGCCAGCAGCCCCGGTCCCCCGGGACTAGCGGGAGTCTACAATGAGCAGTTCTTC.

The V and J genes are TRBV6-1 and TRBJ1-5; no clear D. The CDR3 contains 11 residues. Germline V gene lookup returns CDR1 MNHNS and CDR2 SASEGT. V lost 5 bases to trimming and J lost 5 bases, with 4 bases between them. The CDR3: CASSTHQPQHF. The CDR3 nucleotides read TGTGCCAGCAGTACTCATCAGCCCCAGCATTTT.

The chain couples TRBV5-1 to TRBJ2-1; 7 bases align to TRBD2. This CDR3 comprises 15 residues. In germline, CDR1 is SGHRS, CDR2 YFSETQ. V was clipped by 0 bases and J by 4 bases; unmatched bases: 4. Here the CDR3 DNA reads TGCGCCAGCAGCTTGGGTTCTAGCGGTTACAATGAGCAGTTCTTC. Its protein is CASSLGSSGYNEQFF. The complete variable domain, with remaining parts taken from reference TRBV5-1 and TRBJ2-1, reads KAGVTQTPRYLIKTRGQQVTLSCSPISGHRSVSWYQQTPGQGLQFLFEYFSETQRNKGNFPGRFSGRQFSNSRSEMNVSTLELGDSALYLCASSLGSSGYNEQFFGPGTRLTVL.

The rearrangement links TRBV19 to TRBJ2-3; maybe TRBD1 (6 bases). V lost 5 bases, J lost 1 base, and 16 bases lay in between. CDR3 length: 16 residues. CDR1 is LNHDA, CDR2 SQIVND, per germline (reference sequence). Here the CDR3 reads CASSPGAPPRTDTQYF. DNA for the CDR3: TGTGCCAGTAGTCCAGGGGCTCCCCCCCGCACAGATACGCAGTATTTT.

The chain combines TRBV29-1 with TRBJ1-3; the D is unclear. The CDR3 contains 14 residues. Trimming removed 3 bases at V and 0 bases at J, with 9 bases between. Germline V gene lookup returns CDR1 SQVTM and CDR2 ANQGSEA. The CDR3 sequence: CSVETQISGNTIYF. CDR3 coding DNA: TGCAGCGTTGAGACCCAGATCTCTGGAAACACCATATATTTT.

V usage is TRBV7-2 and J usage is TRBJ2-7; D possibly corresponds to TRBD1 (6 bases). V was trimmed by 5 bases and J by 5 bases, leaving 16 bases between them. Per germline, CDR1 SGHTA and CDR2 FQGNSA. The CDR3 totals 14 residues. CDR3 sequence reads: CASSATQGRDEQYF. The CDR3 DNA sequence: TGTGCCAGCAGCGCCACACAGGGACGGGACGAGCAGTACTTC.

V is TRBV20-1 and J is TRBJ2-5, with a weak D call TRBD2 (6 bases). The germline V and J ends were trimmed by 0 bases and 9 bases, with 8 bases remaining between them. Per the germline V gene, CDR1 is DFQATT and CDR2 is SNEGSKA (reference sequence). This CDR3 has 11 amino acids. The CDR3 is CSARDRDSQYF. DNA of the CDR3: TGCAGTGCTAGAGACCGGGACTCCCAGTACTTC.

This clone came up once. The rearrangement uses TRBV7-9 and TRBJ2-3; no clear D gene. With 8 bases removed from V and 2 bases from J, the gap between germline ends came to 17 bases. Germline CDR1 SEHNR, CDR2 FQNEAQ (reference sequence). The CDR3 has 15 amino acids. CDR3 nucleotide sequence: TGTGCCAGCTTCCTTTCCGCCCAGAACACAGATACGCAGTATTTT. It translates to CASFLSAQNTDTQYF.

The chain's CDR3 is CASSSPDSTNTEAFF. The CDR3 nucleotides are TGTGCCAGCAGTTCCCCCGACAGTACTAACACTGAAGCTTTCTTT. The chain employs TRBV27 and TRBJ1-1, with D tentatively TRBD1 (5 bases). V lost 4 bases and J 2 bases, leaving 14 bases between the germline ends. The CDR3 contains 15 residues. The germline V gene has CDR1 MNHEY and CDR2 SMNVEV (reference sequence).

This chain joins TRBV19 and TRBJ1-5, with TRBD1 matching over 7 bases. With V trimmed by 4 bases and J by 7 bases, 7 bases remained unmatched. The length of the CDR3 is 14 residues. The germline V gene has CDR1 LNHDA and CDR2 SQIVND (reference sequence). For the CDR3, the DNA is TGTGCCAGTAGTACAGACAGGGTTGGCCAGCCCCAGCATTTT. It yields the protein CASSTDRVGQPQHF.

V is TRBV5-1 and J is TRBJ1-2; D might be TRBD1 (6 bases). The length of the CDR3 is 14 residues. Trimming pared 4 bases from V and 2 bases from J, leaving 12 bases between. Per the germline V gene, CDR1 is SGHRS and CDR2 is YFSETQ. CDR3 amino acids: CASSATGSNYGYTF. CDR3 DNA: TGCGCCAGCAGCGCGACAGGCTCAAACTATGGCTACACCTTC.

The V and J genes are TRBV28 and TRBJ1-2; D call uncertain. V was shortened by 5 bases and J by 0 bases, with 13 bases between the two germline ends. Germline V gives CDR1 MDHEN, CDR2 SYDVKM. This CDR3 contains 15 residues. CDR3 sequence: CASSRAGSTNYGYTF. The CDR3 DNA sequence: TGTGCCAGCAGTCGGGCAGGCTCAACTAACTATGGCTACACCTTC.

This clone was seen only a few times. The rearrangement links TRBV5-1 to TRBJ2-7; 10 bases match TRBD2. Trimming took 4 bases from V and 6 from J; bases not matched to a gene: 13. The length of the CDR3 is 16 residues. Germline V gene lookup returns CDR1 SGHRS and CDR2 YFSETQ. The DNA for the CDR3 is TGCGCCAGCAGCATAACCCCAGCGGGGGGGCCTTCCGAGCAGTACTTC. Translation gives CASSITPAGGPSEQYF.

The CDR3 reads CASSVVGREGETQYF. The CDR3 coding sequence is TGTGCCAGCAGCGTAGTTGGCCGAGAGGGGGAGACCCAGTACTTC. This sequence joins TRBV9 and TRBJ2-5; D could derive from TRBD1 or TRBD2 (5 bases each). This CDR3 is 15 amino acids long. Germline V gene data show CDR1 as SGDLS and CDR2 as YYNGEE. Trimming removed 0 bases at V and 5 bases at J, with 14 bases between.